One and the same sample provided the 7 T cell receptor beta chains below, sequenced in a study of shared clonotypes between healthy human individuals. TCRdb keeps only in-frame clones here, not all; method: immunoSEQ multiplex PCR. Of a few million clones detected, around 93% appear once; the ten largest clones hold about 1.7%. Naive-designated CD8 cells lacked CD45RO, were positively enriched for CCR7, and omitted terminally differentiated effector memory CD45RA+ cells. The sequencing sample was made of naive CD8+ T cells from PBMCs. These receptor sequences come from a man aged 18 to 35 in good health. Some clones in this sample may be carry-over from other donors' samples.

The rearrangement links TRBV27 to TRBJ2-7; TRBD1 matches 8 bases. Germline CDR1 MNHEY, CDR2 SMNVEV (reference sequence). Trimming removed 5 bases from V and 1 base from J; junction bases left unmatched: 7. This CDR3 region has 15 residues. CDR3 sequence (DNA): TGTGCCAGCAGTAGAGAGACAGGGGCATCCTACGAGCAGTACTTC. It specifies CASSRETGASYEQYF.

Points on this clone: Other DNA sequences in the sample encode the same CDR3. The rearrangement uses TRBV27 and TRBJ2-7, with D possibly TRBD1 on 5 matching bases. The germline gives CDR1 MNHEY, CDR2 SMNVEV (reference sequence). CDR3 length: 14 residues. Trimming took off 2 bases at V and 2 bases at J, with 10 bases between the two ends. The DNA of the CDR3 is TGTGCCAGCAGTTTACGCGACAGAACCTACGAGCAGTACTTC. Residues: CASSLRDRTYEQYF.

This sequence joins TRBV10-3 and TRBJ2-7, with 7 positions matching TRBD2. Trimming took 10 bases from V and 5 from J; bases not matched to a gene: 8. The CDR3 is 12 residues long. Germline values: CDR1 ENHRY, CDR2 SYGVKD. The CDR3 region has the DNA TGTGCCACCGGACTAGGAAGAGACGAGCAGTACTTC. It codes for CATGLGRDEQYF.

Concerning this clone itself: Distinct nucleotide sequences in the sample also encode this CDR3. The chain is built from TRBV28 and TRBJ2-1; D is tentatively TRBD1 or TRBD2 (6 bases each). Germline values: CDR1 MDHEN, CDR2 SYDVKM. Trimming pared 3 bases from V and 8 bases from J, leaving 11 bases between. The CDR3 is made up of 13 amino acids. The CDR3 loop reads CASSFRGLDEQFF. The CDR3 region has the DNA TGTGCCAGCAGTTTCCGGGGGCTGGATGAGCAGTTCTTC. Looking up the rest from reference TRBV28 and TRBJ2-1 gives the full variable domain: DVKVTQSSRYLVKRTGEKVFLECVQDMDHENMFWYRQDPGLGLRLIYFSYDVKMKEKGDIPEGYSVSREKKERFSLILESASTNQTSMYLCASSFRGLDEQFFGPGTRLTVL.

The V and J genes are TRBV2 and TRBJ2-5, with unresolved D. The CDR3 has 13 amino acids. Germline CDR1 is SNHLY and CDR2 is FYNNEI. Trimming pared 7 bases from V and 4 bases from J, leaving 13 bases between. CDR3 bases: TGTGCCAGCACCGGGCGTGGCGTAGAGACCCAGTACTTC. Its translation: CASTGRGVETQYF.

The rearrangement uses TRBV28 and TRBJ2-7; unclear D gene. CDR1 and CDR2 from the germline V gene are MDHEN and SYDVKM. The CDR3 contains 14 residues. V was trimmed by 3 bases and J by 6 bases, leaving 15 bases between them. The CDR3 sequence: CASSFLYPNSEQYF. Written as DNA, the CDR3 is TGTGCCAGCAGTTTTCTTTATCCTAACTCCGAGCAGTACTTC.

This clone occurred a few times. This chain connects TRBV27 to TRBJ1-5; 7 positions match TRBD1. V dropped 2 bases and J dropped 13; count of bases not matched to a gene: 14. The CDR3 sequence is 15 residues long. Germline CDR1 reads MNHEY; CDR2 reads SMNVEV (reference sequence). The CDR3 DNA reads as TGTGCCAGCAGTTTAATTTCAGGGGGATCAGGACCACAGCATTTT. Translation: CASSLISGGSGPQHF.